The T cell receptor (beta chain) under discussion was sequenced for a study of blood T cell repertoires in COVID-19. Seattle's cohort entered during active infection and was followed longitudinally. The germline V gene has CDR1 SGDLS and CDR2 YYNGEE. V gave up 3 bases and J gave up 5 bases; unmatched junction bases: 6. The CDR3 length is 15 residues. Authors' processing steps: Using reference gene primer amplification, nucleated cell counts were estimated. Profiling relied on immunoSEQ multiplex PCR, and the TCRdb table lists in-frame clones only, not all of them. That table gives V, J and clone size, and the DNA gave D and trimming. Among 200,000 to 300,000 clones listed, more than 75% were seen once.

This clonotype was obtained from a woman aged 55-70 years with COVID-19, enrolled during active disease. The specimen sequenced was peripheral blood. The genes are TRBV9 and TRBJ2-1, with TRBD2 matching over 9 bases. The CDR3 spells CASSGKAGGNNEQFF. CDR3 sequence (DNA): TGTGCCAGCAGCGGCAAAGCGGGAGGTAACAATGAGCAGTTCTTC.